Presented here are 24 T cell receptor beta chains from one specimen sequenced in a study of control samples from healthy donors and cancer patients (dated by TCRdb to the early 2020s). Library method: the immunoSEQ multiplex PCR assay. TCRdb limited this immuneACCESS table to in-frame rearrangements with V and J called. A share of clones is missing; checked studies link under half to unresolved V genes, and the rest is unexplained. This sample lists more than 100,000 clones; about 93% were detected once. In total, the top ten clones hold less than 2.5% of the sample. The sequenced material came from blood. The receptors originated from a man younger than 30 in good health.

This chain connects TRBV4-1 to TRBJ1-1; TRBD1 might be the D (6 bases). V gave up 4 bases and J gave up 8 bases, with 8 bases separating them. Germline values: CDR1 MGHRA, CDR2 YSYEKL. The length of the CDR3 is 11 residues. The CDR3 coding sequence is TGCGCCAGCAGCCGGGGGGGCGAAGCTTTCTTT. It yields the protein CASSRGGEAFF.

The chain carries TRBV5-1 and TRBJ1-2, with a tentative D call TRBD1 (6 bases). The V and J ends lost 0 bases and 6 bases respectively, with 12 bases between them. Germline CDR1 and CDR2: SGHRS and YFSETQ. This CDR3 is built from 14 residues. The CDR3 protein is CASSLEGGWHGYTF. CDR3 nucleotide sequence: TGCGCCAGCAGCTTGGAGGGGGGTTGGCATGGCTACACCTTC.

The V and J genes are TRBV5-1 and TRBJ1-1; TRBD1 matches 10 bases. Germline loops: CDR1 SGHRS, CDR2 YFSETQ. V dropped 5 bases and J dropped 5; count of bases not matched to a gene: 6. The CDR3 length is 14 residues. CDR3 sequence: CASRRDRGRTEAFF. CDR3 DNA: TGCGCCAGCAGACGGGACAGGGGAAGGACTGAAGCTTTCTTT.

J is TRBJ2-7 and V is TRBV18; D is uncertain. Trimming stripped 2 bases from V and 6 bases from J, with 8 bases between. The V gene's germline CDR1 is KGHSH and CDR2 LQKENI. The CDR3 runs to 12 residues. As DNA, the CDR3 is TGTGCCAGCTCACCATTGCAAGGCGAGCAGTACTTC. The encoded protein is CASSPLQGEQYF.

The chain recombines TRBV28 with TRBJ2-1; tentatively, D is TRBD1 (6 bases). In germline, CDR1 is MDHEN, CDR2 SYDVKM. The CDR3 is made up of 17 amino acids. V was shortened by 3 bases and J by 8 bases, with 23 bases between the two germline ends. The CDR3 DNA follows: TGTGCCAGCAGTTTTTCCGGGGACAACATCATCGGCGATGAGCAGTTCTTC. The encoded protein is CASSFSGDNIIGDEQFF. Full variable domain (outside the CDR3, taken from reference TRBV28 and TRBJ2-1): DVKVTQSSRYLVKRTGEKVFLECVQDMDHENMFWYRQDPGLGLRLIYFSYDVKMKEKGDIPEGYSVSREKKERFSLILESASTNQTSMYLCASSFSGDNIIGDEQFFGPGTRLTVL.

The CDR3 spells CASSSAGTGVLTEQYF. In DNA, the CDR3 is TGTGCCAGTAGTTCCGCCGGGACAGGCGTCCTTACCGAGCAGTACTTC. The chain recombines TRBV19 with TRBJ2-7; 8 bases fit TRBD1. The J segment lost 6 bases and the V segment lost 5 bases, leaving 15 bases of the junction unmatched. Germline V lookup: CDR1 LNHDA, CDR2 SQIVND (reference sequence). The CDR3 is 16 amino acids.

The chain employs TRBV9 and TRBJ1-1; D perhaps matches TRBD1 (5 bases). Trimming shortened V by 3 bases and J by 0 bases, and 6 bases separated the two germline ends. Germline V gene sequence: CDR1 SGDLS, CDR2 YYNGEE. The CDR3 has 13 amino acids. The CDR3 DNA reads TGTGCCAGCAGCGAGGGGCTGAACACTGAAGCTTTCTTT. It encodes CASSEGLNTEAFF.

The chain recombines TRBV15 with TRBJ1-5; tentatively, D is TRBD1 (5 bases). The length of the CDR3 is 18 residues. Germline V gives CDR1 LNHNV, CDR2 YYDKDF (reference sequence). The V gene lost 0 bases and the J gene lost 0 bases, with 15 bases spanning the gap. This CDR3 reads CATSRDQAQVYSNQPQHF. The DNA for the CDR3 is TGTGCCACCAGCAGAGACCAGGCACAGGTCTATAGCAATCAGCCCCAGCATTTT. Variable domain in full (rest from reference TRBV15 and TRBJ1-5): DAMVIQNPRYQVTQFGKPVTLSCSQTLNHNVMYWYQQKSSQAPKLLFHYYDKDFNNEADTPDNFQSRRPNTSFCFLDIRSPGLGDTAMYLCATSRDQAQVYSNQPQHFGDGTRLSIL.

The V call is TRBV2, the J call TRBJ1-1; D gene uncertain. CDR1 SNHLY and CDR2 FYNNEI come from the germline V gene. The CDR3 loop spans 13 amino acids. V was shortened by 4 bases and J by 1 base, with 7 bases between the two germline ends. Here the CDR3 DNA reads TGTGCCAGCAGTGGGAACAGGAACACTGAAGCTTTCTTT. Encoded protein: CASSGNRNTEAFF.

The V call is TRBV30, the J call TRBJ1-1; unclear D gene. From germline, CDR1 is GTSNPN and CDR2 SVGIG (reference sequence). The V gene lost 1 base and the J gene lost 6 bases, with 6 bases spanning the gap. CDR3 length equals 11 residues. The CDR3 loop reads CAWSANPEAFF. The CDR3 DNA reads TGTGCCTGGAGTGCCAACCCTGAAGCTTTCTTT.

J is TRBJ1-5 and V is TRBV18; no clear D. There are 14 residues in the CDR3. CDR1 and CDR2 from the germline V gene are KGHSH and LQKENI. Trimming removed 1 base at V and 9 bases at J, with 13 bases between. This CDR3 reads CASSPRETEVPQHF. For the CDR3, the DNA is TGTGCCAGCTCACCACGAGAAACGGAGGTGCCCCAGCATTTT.

The rearrangement uses TRBV9 and TRBJ1-4, with 9 bases aligning to TRBD1. In germline, CDR1 is SGDLS, CDR2 YYNGEE. CDR3 length: 14 residues. J was trimmed by 10 bases and V by 3 bases; bases with no gene match: 7. In DNA form, the CDR3 reads TGTGCCAGCAGCGCCTCGGGACAGGGCACAAAACTGTTTTTT. Translating gives CASSASGQGTKLFF.

This chain uses TRBV6-6 with TRBJ1-5, with TRBD1 matching over 9 bases. CDR3 length: 16 amino acids. Looked up from germline, CDR1 is MNHNY and CDR2 is SVGAGI (reference sequence). The V segment lost 2 bases and the J segment 4 bases; nucleotides outside the gene matches: 6. The CDR3 DNA reads TGTGCCAGCAGTTACCAGGACAGGGGAAAAAATCAGCCCCAGCATTTT. Its protein product is CASSYQDRGKNQPQHF.

The V gene is TRBV9, the J gene TRBJ2-3; D tentatively reads TRBD1 or TRBD2 (6 bases each). This CDR3 has 14 amino acids. Germline CDR1 SGDLS, CDR2 YYNGEE. The germline V and J ends were trimmed by 7 bases and 2 bases, with 14 bases remaining between them. The CDR3 is CASAEGGPTDTQYF. CDR3 bases: TGTGCCAGCGCGGAGGGGGGACCCACAGATACGCAGTATTTT.

The V call is TRBV6-5, the J call TRBJ2-4; 7 nucleotides line up with TRBD2. Germline V lookup: CDR1 MNHEY, CDR2 SVGAGI. V gave up 4 bases and J gave up 5 bases; unmatched junction bases: 8. CDR3 size: 15 residues. CDR3: CASSSTSYSENIQYF. The CDR3 DNA reads TGTGCCAGCAGTTCGACTAGCTACAGTGAAAACATTCAGTACTTC.

CDR3 amino acids: CASSAPREGGRTDTQYF. The CDR3 bases are TGTGCCAGCAGCGCCCCGCGGGAGGGCGGGAGGACAGATACGCAGTATTTT. V and J are TRBV5-8 and TRBJ2-3, with 9 bases lining up with TRBD2. Germline lookup yields CDR1 SGHTS and CDR2 YDEGEE. The CDR3 extends over 17 amino acids. V trimming: 4 bases; J trimming: 3 bases; junction bases outside the gene matches: 12.

The chain links TRBV3-1 (or the pseudogene TRBV3-2) to TRBJ2-3; 9 bases are a match to TRBD2. Losses at the gene ends were 1 base for V and 4 bases for J; bases not matched to a gene: 6. The V gene's germline CDR1 is LGHDT and CDR2 YNNKEL (reference sequence). This CDR3 has 16 amino acids. CDR3 region: CASSQVAGGPADTQYF. In DNA, the CDR3 is TGTGCCAGCAGCCAAGTGGCGGGGGGGCCCGCAGATACGCAGTATTTT.

The genes are TRBV2 and TRBJ2-7, with D hard to call. The length of the CDR3 is 13 residues. With 10 bases removed from V and 2 bases from J, the gap between germline ends came to 15 bases. Germline CDR1 reads SNHLY; CDR2 reads FYNNEI. The CDR3 sequence is CAIDGPRAYEQYF. In DNA form, the CDR3 reads TGTGCCATCGACGGGCCAAGGGCCTACGAGCAGTACTTC.

The chain is built from TRBV7-2 and TRBJ1-4, with D unresolved. From germline, CDR1 is SGHTA and CDR2 FQGNSA. Deletions cut 2 bases from V and 1 base from J, with 8 bases between. This CDR3 has 15 amino acids. In nucleotides, the CDR3 is TGTGCCAGCAGCTTATGGAGTGGAACTAATGAAAAACTGTTTTTT. This translates into CASSLWSGTNEKLFF.

The rearrangement uses TRBV7-9 and TRBJ2-7; D is unresolved. The length of the CDR3 is 12 residues. Germline V gene data show CDR1 as SEHNR and CDR2 as FQNEAQ (reference sequence). V shed 3 bases and J shed 6 bases, with 9 bases lying between them. The CDR3 loop is CASSLGTGEQYV. The CDR3 coding sequence is TGTGCCAGCAGCTTGGGCACGGGCGAGCAGTACGTC.

The chain is built from TRBV7-2 and TRBJ2-1, with a weak D call TRBD2 (6 bases). Trimming removed 5 bases from V and 2 bases from J, with 13 bases in between. Germline V gene sequence: CDR1 SGHTA, CDR2 FQGNSA. This CDR3 contains 15 residues. CDR3 bases: TGTGCCAGCAGCCTCGACGGGGAGGCCTACAATGAGCAGTTCTTC. Its translation is CASSLDGEAYNEQFF.

This chain links TRBV29-1 with TRBJ1-2; D possibly corresponds to TRBD1 (5 bases). The CDR3 totals 12 residues. CDR1 is SQVTM and CDR2 is ANQGSEA in the germline V gene. Deletions cut 4 bases from V and 10 bases from J, with 16 bases between. CDR3 loop: CSVVGQGNSYTF. The CDR3 DNA reads as TGCAGCGTTGTGGGGCAGGGCAATTCCTACACCTTC.

The V call is TRBV2, the J call TRBJ1-3, with TRBD1 matching 9 bases. V dropped 7 bases and J dropped 8; count of bases not matched to a gene: 9. CDR1 is SNHLY and CDR2 is FYNNEI in the germline V gene. The CDR3 is 14 amino acids. CDR3 nucleotide sequence: TGTGCCAGCATTCCGGGACAGGGTTCGGACACCATATATTTT. Protein product: CASIPGQGSDTIYF.

The gene calls are TRBV19 and TRBJ1-6; D not certain. Per germline, CDR1 LNHDA and CDR2 SQIVND (reference sequence). Trimming pared 8 bases from V and 7 bases from J, leaving 15 bases between. CDR3 length equals 14 residues. CDR3 protein: CASAYQYGNSPLHF. Written as DNA, the CDR3 is TGTGCCAGTGCGTATCAATACGGGAATTCACCCCTCCACTTT.